This TCR beta chain was sequenced for a study of chemoradiotherapy in HPV16-positive cancers (dated by TCRdb to between 2021 and 2024). At the level of the whole study: Candidate HPV-specific T-cell clones and common TCR motifs were defined by functional T-cell assays performed on cells from two HPV16-positive patients. The study asked whether T-cell immunity against the HPV oncoproteins E6 and E7 changes during chemoradiotherapy and whether it affects survival. The candidate HPV-specific TCRs and motifs were then tracked in TCR repertoires from around 93 patients with HPV-related cancers. The paper as a whole reports these results and caveats: Expansion of candidate HPV-specific clones and E7-related TCR motifs was observed in the tumor microenvironment during treatment, whereas no such expansion was observed for non-HPV-specific T cells. In HPV16-positive patients, expansion of HPV-responsive T cells during chemoradiotherapy was associated with improved recurrence-free survival. Only a couple of HPV16-positive patients were used to derive the functional definition of HPV-specific T cells, and the survival association was reported for HPV16-positive patients.

Repertoires were sampled repeatedly over the course of chemoradiotherapy so that clonal expansion in the tumor microenvironment could be followed. The method behind the library was the immunoSEQ multiplex PCR assay. TCRdb re-hosts the immuneACCESS table, in-frame sequences only. Its copies lack some clones; in the studies checked, an unresolved V gene accounts for under half of them, and the cause for the rest is not known. The sample has some 13,000 clones on record, around 68% of them singletons. 16% of the sample belongs to the ten largest clones. In this sample, this clone turned up once. What antigen it recognizes has not been identified. Per-base quality was not reported, and no clone a single base away is much larger than it. The CDR3 starts with the cysteine, ends with the phenylalanine, and has 13 residues. The read is trimmed to its CDR3 DNA, 39 bases read in frame from base 1. V is cut by 2 bases and J by 3 bases, and the space between the germline ends is 4 bases. The germline V gene sets CDR1 to LGHNT and CDR2 to FRNRAP.

This specimen was collected from a patient who underwent chemoradiotherapy. The chain links TRBV12-5 with TRBJ2-2, with no D gene named confidently. This TCR was recovered from a human donor with HPV-associated anogenital cancer. In nucleotides, the sequence is TGTGCTAGTGGTTTGAGGGACACCGGGGAGCTGTTTTTT. It translates as CASGLRDTGELFF.